A selection of T cell receptor beta chains follows, all from one sample in a study of blood T cell repertoires in COVID-19. The repertoire was sequenced with immunoSEQ multiplex PCR; TCRdb's copy has only in-frame clones and lacks some. There are around 58,000 clones in the sample; 85% to 90% occur only once, and 10% lies in the top ten. Source material: PBMCs or T cells enriched from blood (not recorded which). These receptors originate from a woman between 40 and 50 years old who had recovered from COVID-19. CDR3s leave out the opening cysteine and the closing phenylalanine or tryptophan.

>TRBJ1-6|TRBV24-1
ATSDLIQGESYNSPLH
>TRBJ2-5|TRBV29-1
SASRQGALQETQY
>TRBJ2-3|TRBV19
ASSLRGGADTQY
>TRBJ1-1|TRBV6-2/TRBV6-3
ASSYGTGADTEAF
>TRBJ2-1|TRBV12-3/TRBV12-4
ASRNLRNEQF
>TRBJ1-2|TRBV29-1
SVSLGRTTTNYGYT
>TRBJ2-5|TRBV7-9
ASTGTSRSETQY
>TRBJ2-3|TRBV12-5
ASGPRDRTQY
>TRBJ2-1|TRBV11-2
ASSFSGGDLNEQF
>TRBJ1-6|TRBV4-2
ASSHSPGDGNSPLH
>TRBJ2-2|TRBV5-5
ASSLWLSPGELF
>TRBJ1-5|TRBV11-3
ASSLAAGRGQQPQH
>TRBJ2-7|TRBV5-6
ASSFLYEQY
>TRBJ1-2|TRBV5-1
ASSFLVGRGDGYT
>TRBJ1-1|TRBV12-3/TRBV12-4
ASSHDRVTEAF
>TRBJ1-5|TRBV12-3/TRBV12-4
ASTEGEGPQH
>TRBJ2-7|TRBV2
ASSEYQGMSYEQY
>TRBJ1-2|TRBV6-4
ASSDGSNYGYT
>TRBJ1-1|TRBV15
ATSRDLSGTEAF
>TRBJ1-3|TRBV4-1
ASSQDPKGKSEGNTIY
>TRBJ1-1|TRBV19
ASSTSGAGGTEAF
>TRBJ2-5|TRBV2
ASGLAGGAKTQY
>TRBJ2-1|TRBV7-2
ASTRFGGAGNEQF
>TRBJ2-3|TRBV20-1
SASTPRGGGLTDTQY
>TRBJ2-4|TRBV19
ASSYCGVGGSGAKNIQY
>TRBJ2-3|TRBV11-2
ASSLGGGGPDTQY
>TRBJ2-5|TRBV6-1
ASSESLPPQETQY
>TRBJ1-1|TRBV5-6
ASSLLGQGLMNTEAF
>TRBJ1-1|TRBV2
ASRDRGGTEAF
>TRBJ1-2|TRBV19
ASTSETGLVYGYT
>TRBJ2-1|TRBV12-5
ASGLASGGPHNEQF
>TRBJ1-6|TRBV3-1/TRBV3-2
ASSRGTGGNNSPLH
>TRBJ2-2|TRBV9
ASSGWTGANTGELF
>TRBJ2-2|TRBV25-1
ASSESDRVTGELF
>TRBJ1-4|TRBV12-3/TRBV12-4
ASTRQVNEKLF
>TRBJ1-1|TRBV7-9
ASSKPRGNTEAF
>TRBJ1-1|TRBV10-3
AISEGTGGTEAF